A selection of T cell receptor beta chains follows, all from one sample in a study of post-analysis software for immune sequencing data. TCRdb re-called the PCR reads through MiXCR, storing one row per CDR3 protein. The sample includes approximately 440,000 distinct CDR3 sequences, approximately 45% of them seen just once. Source material: blood. The receptor set was obtained from a girl aged 5-17 years with multiple sclerosis. Each CDR3 is given with its conserved first and last residue. A D gene is named only where the DNA matches it firmly. Only some rows state a clone size, as once, few, many or a class for expanded clones.

v_call	clone_size	j_call	d_call	cdr3_aa	cdr3_nt
TRBV5-1	few	TRBJ2-5	-	CASSLSGPSQETQYF	TGCGCCAGCAGCTTGAGCGGCCCTTCCCAAGAGACCCAGTACTTC
TRBV12-3/TRBV12-4	once	TRBJ1-2	-	CASSQLVNYGYTF	TGTGCCAGCAGTCAACTGGTTAACTATGGCTACACCTTC
TRBV6-5	-	TRBJ2-3	-	CASSSNPEGTDTQYF	TGTGCCAGCAGTTCTAACCCCGAGGGCACAGATACGCAGTATTTT
TRBV14	-	TRBJ2-3	TRBD1	CASSQLGTGVADTQYF	TGTGCCAGCAGCCAATTGGGGACAGGGGTAGCAGATACGCAGTATTTT
TRBV27	once	TRBJ2-7	-	CASSFAQNYEQYF	TGTGCCAGCAGTTTTGCACAGAACTACGAGCAGTACTTC
TRBV9	few	TRBJ2-7	-	CASSAQGSEQYF	TGTGCCAGCAGCGCACAGGGATCCGAGCAGTACTTC
TRBV10-1	-	TRBJ2-1	-	CASSESTGQYNEQFF	TGCGCCAGCAGTGAGTCGACAGGACAATACAATGAGCAGTTCTTC
TRBV18	few	TRBJ2-5	TRBD1	CASYRTGQETQYF	TGTGCCAGCTACCGGACAGGACAAGAGACCCAGTACTTC
TRBV5-1	-	TRBJ1-4	-	CASSPGPTDEKLFF	TGCGCCAGCAGCCCGGGGCCGACGGATGAAAAACTGTTTTTT
TRBV12-3/TRBV12-4	-	TRBJ2-1	TRBD1	CASSLAPLITGANEQFF	TGTGCCAGCAGTTTAGCTCCCTTGATTACAGGGGCCAATGAGCAGTTCTTC
TRBV21-1	few	TRBJ2-1	-	CAAAPGLAGVSKYNEQFF	TGTGCCGCGGCCCCGGGACTAGCGGGAGTCAGTAAGTACAATGAGCAGTTCTTC
TRBV25-1	-	TRBJ2-1	TRBD2	CASSKREGPYNEQFF	TGTGCCAGCAGTAAGCGGGAGGGCCCCTACAATGAGCAGTTCTTC
TRBV4-2	few	TRBJ2-5	-	CASSQEQRGGSPHGEQYF	TGTGCCAGCAGCCAAGAGCAGAGAGGAGGATCCCCTCATGGTGAGCAGTACTTC
TRBV3-1	-	TRBJ2-1	-	CASSQGTTRANEQFF	TGTGCCAGCAGCCAAGGGACTACCCGGGCCAATGAGCAGTTCTTC
TRBV5-6	few	TRBJ2-7	-	CASSWGTELSSYEQYF	TGTGCCAGCAGCTGGGGGACCGAGCTTAGCTCCTACGAGCAGTACTTC
TRBV5-1	-	TRBJ2-7	TRBD2	CASSSAASGRQYEQYF	TGCGCCAGCAGCTCGGCCGCTAGCGGGAGGCAGTACGAGCAGTACTTC
TRBV29-1	-	TRBJ1-1	-	CSVDLGGGTEAFF	TGCAGCGTTGACCTAGGAGGGGGCACTGAAGCTTTCTTT
TRBV10-3	-	TRBJ1-5	-	CAISEGEIGQPQHF	TGTGCCATCAGTGAGGGAGAAATTGGGCAGCCCCAGCATTTT
TRBV6-5	-	TRBJ2-3	-	CASRFLGTSDTQYF	TGTGCCAGCCGATTCCTCGGGACGAGTGATACGCAGTATTTT
TRBV5-1	few	TRBJ2-3	-	CASSIRMRGEDTQYF	TGCGCCAGCAGCATACGTATGAGGGGGGAAGATACGCAGTATTTT
TRBV29-1	-	TRBJ2-1	-	CSAQFYDEQFF	TGCAGCGCACAATTCTACGATGAGCAGTTCTTC
TRBV7-3	-	TRBJ2-5	-	CASSIRGGETQYF	TGTGCCAGCAGTATCAGGGGAGGAGAGACCCAGTACTTC
TRBV4-3	-	TRBJ2-1	-	CASSHSFSGTSFNEQFF	TGCGCCAGCAGCCACTCCTTCAGTGGGACTTCATTCAATGAGCAGTTCTTC
TRBV7-6	-	TRBJ2-3	-	CASSPGLRGRDTQYF	TGTGCCAGCAGCCCGGGCCTTAGGGGCCGTGATACGCAGTATTTT
TRBV6-1	few	TRBJ2-5	-	CASSEFQGGLQETQYF	TGTGCCAGCAGTGAATTTCAGGGGGGTCTGCAAGAGACCCAGTACTTC
TRBV25-1	many	TRBJ2-5	-	CASSENTDQETQYF	TGTGCCAGCAGTGAAAATACAGACCAAGAGACCCAGTACTTC
TRBV11-2	once	TRBJ2-5	-	CASSLSSLGLRETQYF	TGTGCCAGCAGCTTATCGTCCTTAGGTTTAAGGGAGACCCAGTACTTC
TRBV11-2	few	TRBJ2-3	-	CASSLRVEDTQYF	TGTGCCAGCAGCTTAAGGGTAGAGGATACGCAGTATTTT
TRBV28	-	TRBJ2-7	TRBD1	CASKNRGTGGYEQYF	TGTGCCAGCAAGAATCGCGGGACAGGGGGCTACGAGCAGTACTTC
TRBV20-1	-	TRBJ1-5	-	CSARDTYSNQPQHF	TGCAGTGCTAGAGATACGTATAGCAATCAGCCCCAGCATTTT
TRBV29-1	few	TRBJ2-7	TRBD1	CSVEDLQGTVGQYF	TGCAGCGTTGAAGATCTTCAGGGGACAGTTGGGCAGTACTTC
TRBV20-1	-	TRBJ2-6	TRBD1	CSARTGALSGANVLTF	TGCAGTGCTAGAACAGGGGCACTCTCTGGGGCCAACGTCCTGACTTTC
TRBV7-3	few	TRBJ2-3	TRBD2	CASSVGLAVTDTQYF	TGTGCCAGCAGCGTGGGACTAGCGGTCACAGATACGCAGTATTTT
TRBV12-5	few	TRBJ2-7	-	CASGARRAVYEQYF	TGTGCTAGTGGTGCTCGGAGGGCCGTCTACGAGCAGTACTTC
TRBV11-1	-	TRBJ2-7	TRBD2	CASSLDGGNYEQYF	TGTGCCAGCAGCTTAGACGGGGGGAACTACGAGCAGTACTTC
TRBV7-9	-	TRBJ2-7	-	CASSWDSFHEQYF	TGTGCCAGCAGCTGGGACTCCTTCCACGAGCAGTACTTC
TRBV15	few	TRBJ2-5	-	CASSFRGNQETQYF	TGTGCCTCTTCCTTTCGCGGCAACCAAGAGACCCAGTACTTC
TRBV27	-	TRBJ1-2	TRBD1	CASSLFGRGGKNYGYTF	TGTGCCAGCAGTTTATTTGGCAGGGGGGGGAAAAACTATGGCTACACCTTC
TRBV6-5	many	TRBJ2-1	-	CASRQRPNNEQFF	TGTGCCAGCCGGCAGCGGCCGAACAATGAGCAGTTCTTC
TRBV3-1	-	TRBJ2-7	-	CASSQDWGTEQYF	TGTGCCAGCAGCCAAGATTGGGGTACCGAGCAGTACTTC
TRBV5-1	-	TRBJ2-3	TRBD1	CASSSGTGYTDTQYF	TGCGCCAGCAGCTCAGGGACAGGGTATACAGATACGCAGTATTTT
TRBV7-2	-	TRBJ1-1	-	CASSQTGEEPEAFF	TGTGCCAGCAGTCAAACCGGGGAGGAACCTGAAGCTTTCTTT
TRBV15	-	TRBJ1-1	TRBD1	CATSLHRGLWNTEAFF	TGTGCCACCAGCCTACACAGGGGGCTTTGGAACACTGAAGCTTTCTTT
TRBV9	-	TRBJ1-4	TRBD1	CASGRQGATNEKLFF	TGTGCCAGCGGTAGGCAGGGGGCAACTAATGAAAAACTGTTTTTT
TRBV7-6	few	TRBJ1-4	-	CASSLGQGFATNEKLFF	TGTGCCAGCAGCTTAGGGCAGGGGTTTGCAACTAATGAAAAACTGTTTTTT
TRBV20-1	few	TRBJ2-3	-	CSASRFGGNADTQYF	TGCAGTGCTAGTAGGTTTGGAGGGAACGCAGATACGCAGTATTTT